The 6 T cell receptor beta chains below were found in one sample sequenced in a study of T cells in Graves' hyperthyroidism and ophthalmopathy. Template material for amplifying TCR beta CDR3 regions consisted of RNA transcripts. A set of HTBI primers served as the primers for a first-round RT-PCR of the TCR CDR3. Each CDR3 protein is one row after TCRdb ran MiXCR on the multiplex PCR reads. The sample records hundreds of thousands of distinct CDR3 sequences, about 13% being singletons. The sequenced sample consisted of blood. The receptors stem from a woman in her late teens or twenties with Graves' hyperthyroidism.

This clonotype showed up many times. The V and J genes are TRBV11-1 and TRBJ2-3; D possibly corresponds to TRBD1 (6 bases). Germline lookup yields CDR1 SGHAT and CDR2 FQDESV (reference sequence). V was cut by 1 base and J by 1 base, with 9 bases left in between. This CDR3 is built from 15 residues. CDR3 in DNA: TGTGCCAGCAGCTTAGGACAGGTCGGCACAGATACGCAGTATTTT. The encoded protein is CASSLGQVGTDTQYF.

Ten or more counts support this clonotype. The gene calls are TRBV28 and TRBJ1-6, with D unclear. This CDR3 region has 17 residues. V was trimmed by 4 bases and J by 0 bases, leaving 13 bases between them. Germline loops: CDR1 MDHEN, CDR2 SYDVKM. The CDR3 spells CASSSGHSSSYNSPLHF. For the CDR3, the DNA is TGTGCCAGCAGTTCTGGTCATTCTAGCTCCTATAATTCACCCCTCCACTTT. Combining the CDR3 with reference TRBV28 and TRBJ1-6 gives the whole variable domain DVKVTQSSRYLVKRTGEKVFLECVQDMDHENMFWYRQDPGLGLRLIYFSYDVKMKEKGDIPEGYSVSREKKERFSLILESASTNQTSMYLCASSSGHSSSYNSPLHFGNGTRLTVT.

The sample holds many counts of this clonotype. V gene TRBV7-2 combines with J gene TRBJ1-1, with D perhaps TRBD1 (5 bases). The CDR3 totals 14 residues. Per the germline V gene, CDR1 is SGHTA and CDR2 is FQGNSA. The V end was cut by 4 bases, the J end by 3 bases, with 12 bases between. The CDR3 sequence: CASSWDPRDTEAFF. CDR3 coding DNA: TGTGCCAGCAGCTGGGACCCGAGGGACACTGAAGCTTTCTTT.

This clonotype was detected many times. The chain combines TRBV18 with TRBJ2-1; 12 bases agree with TRBD2. With 3 bases clipped from V and 5 bases from J, the junction kept 2 bases outside the gene matches. Germline CDR1 and CDR2: KGHSH and LQKENI. CDR3 size: 15 residues. CDR3 coding DNA: TGTGCCAGCTCACCCCGACTAGCGGGGGACAATGAGCAGTTCTTC. Translating gives CASSPRLAGDNEQFF.

This clonotype was seen only a few times. The chain recombines TRBV4-1 with TRBJ2-5, with unresolved D. The ends were cut back, 0 bases at V and 3 bases at J, with 11 bases in the middle. CDR3 size: 15 residues. Germline V CDR1 and CDR2: MGHRA, YSYEKL. CDR3 in amino acids: CASSQDIRDKETQYF. The CDR3 nucleotides read TGCGCCAGCAGCCAAGATATTAGGGATAAAGAGACCCAGTACTTC.

This rearrangement joins TRBV12-5 to TRBJ2-1, with 9 bases matching TRBD2. The CDR3 is 12 residues long. Per germline, CDR1 LGHNT and CDR2 FRNRAP. Germline trimming cut 1 base from V and 13 bases from J; bases unmatched to any gene: 2. CDR3 sequence: CASGLGGGGQFF. Here the CDR3 DNA reads TGTGCTAGTGGTTTGGGCGGGGGGGGTCAGTTCTTC. Combining the CDR3 with reference TRBV12-5 and TRBJ2-1 gives the whole variable domain DARVTQTPRHKVTEMGQEVTMRCQPILGHNTVFWYRQTMMQGLELLAYFRNRAPLDDSGMPKDRFSAEMPDATLATLKIQPSEPRDSAVYFCASGLGGGGQFFGPGTRLTVL.